The T cell receptor beta chain described here comes from a study of cytomegalovirus exposure and HLA in healthy donors. Separation from the approximately 670-subject first cohort characterized the roughly 120-subject validation cohort, to which the donors belonged. Study observations and caveats: The listing of 150 to 200 TCR beta chains classed them as cytomegalovirus-associated. In vitro testing confirmed three CMV-associated chains as specific for CMV antigens. The classifier was said to identify cytomegalovirus status with high specificity and sensitivity.

The CDR3 loop spans 11 amino acids. Germline loops: CDR1 ENHRY, CDR2 SYGVKD. The V gene lost 6 bases and the J gene lost 7 bases, with 10 bases spanning the gap. Clones were sequenced by immunoSEQ multiplex PCR, and TCRdb holds only the in-frame ones, with some missing. The table shows 200,000 or so clones, with around 86% occurring only once. Details on this clone: Its cognate antigen is unknown.

The V call is TRBV10-3, the J call TRBJ2-7; perhaps TRBD2 as D (5 bases). This sequence was found in a woman aged 18-35 years in good health and CMV-seropositive. Material: PBMCs. The CDR3 sequence is CAIRDFREQYF. CDR3 in DNA: TGTGCCATCAGGGACTTTCGGGAGCAGTACTTC.